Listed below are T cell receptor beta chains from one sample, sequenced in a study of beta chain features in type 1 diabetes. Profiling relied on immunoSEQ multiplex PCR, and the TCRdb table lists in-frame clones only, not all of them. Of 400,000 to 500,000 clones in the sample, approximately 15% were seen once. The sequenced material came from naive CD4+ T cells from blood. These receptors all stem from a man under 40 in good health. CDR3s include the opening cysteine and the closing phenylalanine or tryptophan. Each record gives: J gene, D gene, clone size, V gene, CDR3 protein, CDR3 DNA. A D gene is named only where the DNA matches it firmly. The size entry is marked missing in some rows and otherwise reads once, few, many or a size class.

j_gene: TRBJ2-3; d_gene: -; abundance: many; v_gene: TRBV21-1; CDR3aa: CASSKARGSTDTQYF; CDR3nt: TGTGCCAGCAGCAAAGCTCGCGGAAGCACAGATACGCAGTATTTT
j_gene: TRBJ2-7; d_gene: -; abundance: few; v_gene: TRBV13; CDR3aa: CASSARQDSYEQYF; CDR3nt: TGTGCCAGCAGCGCCCGACAGGACTCCTACGAGCAGTACTTC
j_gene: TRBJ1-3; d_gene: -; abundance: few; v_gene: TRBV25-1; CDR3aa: CASSDVSTIYF; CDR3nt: TGTGCCAGCAGTGACGTTTCGACCATATATTTT
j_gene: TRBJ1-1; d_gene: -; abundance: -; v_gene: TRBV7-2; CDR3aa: CASSFRGENTEAFF; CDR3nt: TGTGCCAGCAGCTTCAGGGGCGAGAACACTGAAGCTTTCTTT
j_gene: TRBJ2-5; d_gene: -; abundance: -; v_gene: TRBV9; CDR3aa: CASSVDAPGQTQYF; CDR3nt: TGTGCCAGCAGCGTAGACGCACCAGGTCAGACCCAGTACTTC
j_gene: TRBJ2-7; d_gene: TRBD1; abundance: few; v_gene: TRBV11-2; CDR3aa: CASTRDRGATYEQYF; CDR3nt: TGTGCCAGCACCAGGGACAGGGGGGCCACCTACGAGCAGTACTTC
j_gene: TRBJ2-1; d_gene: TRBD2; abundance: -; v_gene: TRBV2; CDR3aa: CASRRLAGGGVNEQFF; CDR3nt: TGTGCCAGCCGTAGACTAGCGGGAGGCGGTGTCAATGAGCAGTTCTTC
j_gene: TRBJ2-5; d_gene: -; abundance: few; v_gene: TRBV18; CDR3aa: CASRIEDSQETQYF; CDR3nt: TGTGCCAGCCGAATCGAAGACAGCCAAGAGACCCAGTACTTC
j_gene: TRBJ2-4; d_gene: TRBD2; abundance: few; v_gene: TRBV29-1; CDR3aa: CSVGGLAGGVRYF; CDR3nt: TGCAGCGTTGGGGGACTAGCGGGAGGAGTAAGGTACTTC
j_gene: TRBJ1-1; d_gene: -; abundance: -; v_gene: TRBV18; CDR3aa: CASSPRGERGAFF; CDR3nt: TGTGCCAGCTCACCACGCGGAGAAAGGGGGGCTTTCTTT
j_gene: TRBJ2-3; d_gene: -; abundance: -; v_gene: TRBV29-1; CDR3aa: CSGAGRLKQLTDTQYF; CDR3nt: TGCAGCGGGGCAGGGCGGCTAAAACAGTTGACAGATACGCAGTATTTT